This record looks at one T cell receptor (beta chain) sequence and its context. Its antigen is not yet known. Per-nucleotide qualities are absent, and no much larger clonotype sits a single base away. The CDR3 regions of human TCRbeta chains were analyzed by immunosequencing. Per the original workflow: TCRs in the repertoires were matched against a reference library of SARS-CoV-2-specific TCRs that had been generated with the MIRA antigen-specificity platform. Breadth meant the fraction of unique TCRs that were SARS-CoV-2-associated, whereas depth meant the fraction of total T cells that were SARS-CoV-2-associated. Each spike-specific TCR was assigned to its reactive spike region and to a CD4 or CD8 class using the MIRA data. Log10-transformed breadth and depth values were compared by one-way ANOVA with Sidak's multiple comparisons tests. TCRdb stores this immuneACCESS table with in-frame sequences only. Part of the clones is absent; in the studies checked, under half of the shortfall reflects unresolved V genes, and no reason is known for the rest. V, J and clone size are those of that table, while D and trimming were read from the DNA. The sample profile shows approximately 110,000 clones; around 85% of them were found once. Of the sample, around 6.2% falls within the top ten clones.

This sample was taken from a study of T cell responses to AZD1222 COVID-19 vaccine (dated by TCRdb to 2020 to 2022). Turning to the overall study: Because spike-specific TCR depth and breadth did not differ between the two schedules, AZD1222 recipients who got a second dose at roughly 4 weeks were pooled with those who got a second dose at roughly 12 weeks. TCR sequencing was performed for 233 trial participants, of whom about 200 were given two doses of AZD1222 and 26 were given two doses of MenACWY control vaccine. Trial participants were enrolled by age into subgroups of 18-55, 56-69 and 70-plus years, and around 150, 28 and 57 TCR-sequenced participants, respectively, were included in these subgroups.

The meaning of the sample's time point label: baseline before first vaccination. The vaccinee samples were drawn from two UK trials, COV001 and COV002, one of which was a single-blind randomized controlled phase 2/3 trial testing AZD1222 (ChAdOx1 nCoV-19) in healthy adults. Trial participant PBMC samples were collected at day 0 and day 28 after the second dose for TCRbeta chain sequencing. What the research found in general, with its limitations: CD4 TCRs associated with the vaccine covered the entire spike protein, and the dominant responses were in regions 160-218 and 743-854. Nearly half of unique spike-specific TCRs reportedly recognized epitopes outside regions mutated in the B.1.351 and B.1.1.7 variants. After two AZD1222 doses, spike-specific TCR breadth and depth were significantly higher than at day 0 and than in MenACWY recipients. Most participants were white British and females outnumbered males, and the authors suggested that clonal diversity may have been underestimated. Conclusions about previously exposed vaccinees are limited, since just a handful of AZD1222 recipients were seropositive for SARS-CoV-2 at baseline. Because no day 14 peak-response samples were available, repertoires were characterized only after the peak T cell response. The 56-69-year group was small, and its depth increase did not reach significance, likely because of low power.

V is shortened by 5 bases, J by 3 bases, and the region joining them spans 16 bases. Including cysteine and phenylalanine, the CDR3 has 15 amino acids. The sequence is cut down to CDR3 DNA, 45 bases in frame from base 1. CDR1 and CDR2, per the germline V gene, are SNHLY and FYNNEI. This sequence uses TRBV2 and TRBJ1-2, with the D gene not confidently named. Specimen: peripheral blood, collected on day 0 of AZD1222 vaccination. This TCR was sampled from an adult in good health. The encoded CDR3 is CASSLRLAGDYGYTF. At the DNA level, the sequence is TGTGCCAGCAGTCTCCGTTTAGCCGGGGACTATGGCTACACCTTC.